This T cell receptor (beta chain) was recorded in a study of pediatric ulcerative colitis. Rectal tissue came from one to two pinch biopsies taken at colonoscopy. This clone ranks as medium-sized. Assay used: immunoSEQ multiplex PCR; TCRdb lists only in-frame clones, some missing. The sample lists about 34,000 clones, 60% to 85% occurring once. From germline, CDR1 is MGHRA and CDR2 YSYEKL. The CDR3 length is 15 residues. The V and J ends lost 4 bases and 9 bases respectively, with 16 bases between them. The rearrangement joins TRBV4-1 to TRBJ1-6; possibly TRBD1 for D (6 bases). Input material: gut tissue. This clonotype originated in a boy between 10 and 17 years old with severe ulcerative colitis. CDR3 protein: CASSLSDREFSPLHF. The CDR3, as DNA: TGCGCCAGCAGCCTCTCGGACAGAGAGTTTTCACCCCTCCACTTT.